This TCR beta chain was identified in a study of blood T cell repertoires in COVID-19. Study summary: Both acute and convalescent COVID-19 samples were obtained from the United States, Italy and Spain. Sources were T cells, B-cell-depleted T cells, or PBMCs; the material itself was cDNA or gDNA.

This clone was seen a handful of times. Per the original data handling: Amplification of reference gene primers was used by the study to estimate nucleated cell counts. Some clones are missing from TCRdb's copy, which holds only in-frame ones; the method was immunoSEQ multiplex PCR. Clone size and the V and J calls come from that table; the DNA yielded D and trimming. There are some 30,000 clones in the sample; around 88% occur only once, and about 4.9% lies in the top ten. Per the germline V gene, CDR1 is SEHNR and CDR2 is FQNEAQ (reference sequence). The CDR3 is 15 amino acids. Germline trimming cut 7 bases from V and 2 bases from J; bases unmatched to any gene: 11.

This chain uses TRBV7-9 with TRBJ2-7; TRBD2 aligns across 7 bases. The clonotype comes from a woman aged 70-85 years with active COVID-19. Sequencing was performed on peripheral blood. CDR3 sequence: CASTLLAGDTYEQYF. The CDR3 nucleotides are TGTGCCAGCACCCTACTTGCGGGGGATACCTACGAGCAGTACTTC.